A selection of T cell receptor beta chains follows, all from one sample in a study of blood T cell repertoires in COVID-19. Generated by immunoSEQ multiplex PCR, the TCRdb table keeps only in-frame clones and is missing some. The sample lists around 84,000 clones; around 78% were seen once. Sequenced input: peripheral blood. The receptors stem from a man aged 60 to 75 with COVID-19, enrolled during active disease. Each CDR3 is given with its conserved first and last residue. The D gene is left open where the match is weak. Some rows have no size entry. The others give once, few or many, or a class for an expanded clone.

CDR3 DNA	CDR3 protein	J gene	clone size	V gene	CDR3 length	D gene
TGCGCCAGCAGCTCCTACCCGAATGGGCTATCGTCCACAGCTTTCTTT	CASSSYPNGLSSTAFF	TRBJ1-1	-	TRBV4-1	16	-
TGTGCTAGTGGTTTAGACGGAGTCGGAGCCCAGCATTTT	CASGLDGVGAQHF	TRBJ1-5	once	TRBV12-5	13	-
TGTGCCAGCAGCTCCAGGGACTCAAGCTCCTACAATGAGCAGTTCTTC	CASSSRDSSSYNEQFF	TRBJ2-1	-	TRBV11-2	16	-
TGTGCCAGCATGGAGGGAGGTGGCCCCGGGGAGCTGTTTTTT	CASMEGGGPGELFF	TRBJ2-2	-	TRBV6-5	14	-
TGTGCCAGCAGCTTAAAACTCCCGGACCGCGGGGAGCAGTACTTC	CASSLKLPDRGEQYF	TRBJ2-7	-	TRBV7-9	15	-
TGCGCCAGCTCGGGCCAGAGGGCGGATACGCAGTATTTT	CASSGQRADTQYF	TRBJ2-3	-	TRBV4-3	13	-
TGCGCCAGCAGCTCGGGGGGAGGGGAAGAGCAGTTCTTC	CASSSGGGEEQFF	TRBJ2-1	-	TRBV5-1	13	TRBD2
TGTGCCAGCAGCGTAGGGCTGGGGGCGGAATCACCCCTCCACTTT	CASSVGLGAESPLHF	TRBJ1-6	-	TRBV9	15	-
TGTGCCAGCAGAGCAAGCGCGAGGGACAATGAGCAGTTCTTC	CASRASARDNEQFF	TRBJ2-1	-	TRBV9	14	-
TGTGCCAGCAGTTCGGGACAGGCCTACTATGGCTACACCTTC	CASSSGQAYYGYTF	TRBJ1-2	-	TRBV6-5	14	TRBD1
TGTGCCAGCAGCCCGCCCCTACGGACCGGGGAGCTGTTTTTT	CASSPPLRTGELFF	TRBJ2-2	-	TRBV11-3	14	-
TGTGCCAGCAGGACCGGACAGGGCACCGGGGAGCTGTTTTTT	CASRTGQGTGELFF	TRBJ2-2	-	TRBV5-6	14	TRBD1
TGTGCCAGCAGCTTAGCCAGCGGGGGGGCCTCACAGCAGTTCTTC	CASSLASGGASQQFF	TRBJ2-1	-	TRBV7-2	15	TRBD2
TGTGCCAGTAGTATAGTCCGGACAGATCGTGAAAAACTGTTTTTT	CASSIVRTDREKLFF	TRBJ1-4	-	TRBV19	15	-
TGTGCCACCAGTGATTCCCAAGGGACTAGCGGGAGGGCCCGTACGCAGTATTTT	CATSDSQGTSGRARTQYF	TRBJ2-3	many	TRBV24-1	18	TRBD2
TGTGCCACCAGCAGAGACCTGGGGGGGGATTACGAGCAGTACTTC	CATSRDLGGDYEQYF	TRBJ2-7	few	TRBV15	15	TRBD2
TGTGCCACCAGCAGAGCTCTAGCCTACGAGCAGTACTTC	CATSRALAYEQYF	TRBJ2-7	-	TRBV15	13	-
TGTGCCAGCAGCTCTGGGGGGACAGGGGGGTGGAACACTGAAGCTTTCTTT	CASSSGGTGGWNTEAFF	TRBJ1-1	-	TRBV11-2	17	TRBD1
TGTGCCAGCCGCCGGGGAGCGGGAGGGCCGGAGACCCAGTACTTC	CASRRGAGGPETQYF	TRBJ2-5	-	TRBV7-8	15	TRBD2
TGTGCCAGCAGCTCCGTGGTCGGGAGGGCCACGAATGAGCAGTTCTTC	CASSSVVGRATNEQFF	TRBJ2-1	-	TRBV6-6	16	TRBD2
TGTGCCATTAATCCGGGACAGGGGGTTTATGAGCAGTTCTTC	CAINPGQGVYEQFF	TRBJ2-1	-	TRBV10-3	14	TRBD1
TGTGCCAGCAGTGAACAGACTAGCGGGGCCAATGAGCAGTTCTTC	CASSEQTSGANEQFF	TRBJ2-1	-	TRBV2	15	TRBD2
TGTGCCAGCAGCCCCACAGGGTTCGAGCAGTACTTC	CASSPTGFEQYF	TRBJ2-7	-	TRBV7-9	12	-
TGTGCCAGCAGCCGGGGACAGGGCGAGGGGCAGCCCCAGCATTTT	CASSRGQGEGQPQHF	TRBJ1-5	-	TRBV4-2	15	TRBD1
TGTGCCAGCAGCCCCGGGGTCAACTCTGGAAACACCATATATTTT	CASSPGVNSGNTIYF	TRBJ1-3	-	TRBV11-3	15	-
TGCGCCAGCAGCTCGGGACTTAGCTCCTACGAGCAGTACTTC	CASSSGLSSYEQYF	TRBJ2-7	-	TRBV5-1	14	-
TGTGCCACCAGTGATATCAATGGGGGCGGGGGCTCAGATACGCAGTATTTT	CATSDINGGGGSDTQYF	TRBJ2-3	-	TRBV24-1	17	-
TGTGCCAGCAGTTACGGGCAGGGGGACACCGGGGAGCTGTTTTTT	CASSYGQGDTGELFF	TRBJ2-2	-	TRBV6-5	15	TRBD1
TGTGCCAGCAGCGCCGGGAACACTGAAGCTTTCTTT	CASSAGNTEAFF	TRBJ1-1	few	TRBV5-5	12	-
TGTGCCAGCAGCCTCACAACAGGGCGAAATTCACCCCTCCACTTT	CASSLTTGRNSPLHF	TRBJ1-6	-	TRBV7-3	15	-
TGTGCCAGCAGGTCCGGGACTGAAACCTATGGCTACACCTTC	CASRSGTETYGYTF	TRBJ1-2	-	TRBV5-4	14	-
TGTGCCAGCAGTGAACGGTGGCAGGCAAACGAGCAGTACTTC	CASSERWQANEQYF	TRBJ2-7	-	TRBV2	14	-
TGTGCCAGTAGTATCACAGGCCTTAATGAAAAACTGTTTTTT	CASSITGLNEKLFF	TRBJ1-4	-	TRBV19	14	-
TGCGCCAGCAGCCTAAGGGACAGGGGGCTGTCCTACGAGCAGTACTTC	CASSLRDRGLSYEQYF	TRBJ2-7	-	TRBV5-1	16	TRBD1
TGTGCCAGCACCCCCGAGGGTGAAGCTTTCTTT	CASTPEGEAFF	TRBJ1-1	-	TRBV6-6	11	-
TGTGCCAGCTCACCAGGGGGACTAGCGGGGAGCACAGATACGCAGTATTTT	CASSPGGLAGSTDTQYF	TRBJ2-3	-	TRBV18	17	TRBD2
TGTGCCAGCAGCTACGAGACAGGGTACCAAGAGACCCAGTACTTC	CASSYETGYQETQYF	TRBJ2-5	-	TRBV7-6	15	TRBD1
TGTGCCAGCACATCATCCGGGGGGATAACTGAAGAGACCCAGTACTTC	CASTSSGGITEETQYF	TRBJ2-5	few	TRBV5-5	16	TRBD2
TGCGCCAGCAGCTTGACTCTGACAGATTCACCGAATGGCTACACCTTC	CASSLTLTDSPNGYTF	TRBJ1-2	-	TRBV5-1	16	-
TGTGCCAGCAGCTTAGACGGGGGCTCTGGGGCCAACGTCCTGACTTTC	CASSLDGGSGANVLTF	TRBJ2-6	-	TRBV11-1	16	-
TGTGCCAGCAGCCGAGACAGGGCCACCGGGGAGCTGTTTTTT	CASSRDRATGELFF	TRBJ2-2	-	TRBV7-3	14	TRBD1
TGTGCCAGCTCACCGATACAGGGGGAGAACACTGAAGCTTTCTTT	CASSPIQGENTEAFF	TRBJ1-1	-	TRBV18	15	TRBD1
TGTGCCAGCAGCTGGGGTCTCTCCGGGGGCGAGCAGTACTTC	CASSWGLSGGEQYF	TRBJ2-7	-	TRBV5-6	14	-
TGTGCCAGCAGCGTAGGTGGAGCTCTGAGCTCCTACGAGCAGTACTTC	CASSVGGALSSYEQYF	TRBJ2-7	-	TRBV9	16	-
TGTGCCAGCGACGAGGGATACGATGCTAACTATGGCTACACCTTC	CASDEGYDANYGYTF	TRBJ1-2	-	TRBV2	15	-
TGTGCCAGCAGGCCAGGGACTAGCGGGGACACCTACGAGCAGTACTTC	CASRPGTSGDTYEQYF	TRBJ2-7	-	TRBV7-9	16	TRBD2
TGTGCCAGCAGTTACGGAGCGCCGAACACTGAAGCTTTCTTT	CASSYGAPNTEAFF	TRBJ1-1	-	TRBV6-5	14	-